This T cell receptor beta chain was sequenced for a study of blood T cell repertoires in COVID-19. The assay was immunoSEQ multiplex PCR, and TCRdb's table has in-frame clones only and misses some. The sample shows about 330,000 clones, roughly 90% of them seen only once. CDR3 length: 11 residues. V lost 8 bases and J lost 8, with 12 bases in between. Germline V gene lookup returns CDR1 MDHEN and CDR2 SYDVKM. This chain links TRBV28 with TRBJ1-2; no definite D call. Sequenced material: PBMCs or T cells enriched from blood (not recorded which). The sequence was collected from a woman aged 30 to 39 who had recovered from COVID-19. For the CDR3, the DNA is TGTGCCAGCTTCAGCCTGGGCGGCTACACCTTC. Residues: CASFSLGGYTF.